A selection of T cell receptor beta chains follows, all from one sample in a study of blood T cells in healthy people across ages. One entry per CDR3 protein, called by TCRdb with MiXCR from the 5' RACE reads. The table includes hundreds of thousands of distinct CDR3 sequences, roughly three fifths detected once. Material for sequencing was blood. These receptors came from a man aged 35 to 55 in good health. The conserved cysteine and the conserved F or W are not part of the CDR3 here. Fields, in order: J gene, V gene, CDR3 protein.

J: TRBJ2-6; V: TRBV28; CDR3: ASRTGGPSGANVLT
J: TRBJ2-5; V: TRBV5-1; CDR3: ASSPGLAGHRRQETQY
J: TRBJ1-5; V: TRBV29-1; CDR3: SVQTGLGQPQH
J: TRBJ1-5; V: TRBV10-3; CDR3: AITRGSNQPQH
J: TRBJ1-1; V: TRBV7-9; CDR3: ASSAVGRPTEAF
J: TRBJ1-1; V: TRBV7-6; CDR3: ASSSEIMNTEAF
J: TRBJ2-1; V: TRBV9; CDR3: ASSAPGGGSRGIREQF
J: TRBJ2-5; V: TRBV5-4; CDR3: ASSLRQTQETQY
J: TRBJ2-1; V: TRBV20-1; CDR3: SARTDSDEQF
J: -; V: TRBV29-1; CDR3: SVDVQAGTEQY
J: TRBJ2-3; V: TRBV12-3/TRBV12-4; CDR3: ASSTDLAADTQY
J: TRBJ2-5; V: TRBV29-1; CDR3: SAGELAGDGEQY
J: TRBJ2-2; V: TRBV5-1; CDR3: ASSLPLAQGAQNTGELF
J: TRBJ1-1; V: TRBV29-1; CDR3: SVELSGSNTEAF
J: TRBJ2-2; V: TRBV5-1; CDR3: ASRVGTSGFTGELF
J: TRBJ2-1; V: TRBV28; CDR3: ASSWEAGEQF
J: TRBJ2-5; V: TRBV29-1; CDR3: SVVGQGTGGIQETQY
J: TRBJ2-5; V: TRBV24-1; CDR3: ATATGRYQETQY
J: TRBJ2-2; V: TRBV7-3; CDR3: ASSPLTVQIANTGELF
J: TRBJ2-1; V: TRBV7-9; CDR3: SSSPNSYEQF
J: TRBJ2-3; V: TRBV10-3; CDR3: AISEGGLAGLDTQY
J: TRBJ1-1; V: TRBV4-3; CDR3: ASSQAGTDNTEAF
J: TRBJ2-1; V: TRBV6-5; CDR3: ASRRSGSGNEQF
J: TRBJ1-2; V: TRBV9; CDR3: ASSVDENYGYT
J: TRBJ2-5; V: TRBV2; CDR3: TSIESGLARKTQY
J: TRBJ2-5; V: TRBV28; CDR3: ASSLPHRGRETQY
J: TRBJ2-7; V: TRBV7-2; CDR3: ASSTERDSEQY
J: TRBJ2-7; V: TRBV7-2; CDR3: ASSLSLGANYEQY
J: TRBJ2-5; V: TRBV3-1; CDR3: ASSQRTRETQY
J: TRBJ1-2; V: TRBV7-2; CDR3: ASSLESARGGGYT